A selection of T cell receptor beta chains follows, all from one sample in a study of CXCR3-negative and CXCR3-positive naive CD8 T cells. From the 5' RACE reads, TCRdb lists one entry per CDR3 protein and no DNA. Here the sample table reports some 38,000 distinct CDR3 sequences. The sequenced material came from memory CD8+ T cells from blood. These receptors were obtained from a human donor in good health. Some clones in this sample may be carry-over from other donors' samples. Each CDR3 is given with its conserved first and last residue. Fields, in order: J gene, V gene, CDR3 protein.

j_gene: TRBJ2-2
v_gene: TRBV12-3/TRBV12-4
CDR3aa: CASGYEDRGDTGELFF

j_gene: TRBJ2-7
v_gene: TRBV6-5
CDR3aa: CASSYSTTGYEQYF

j_gene: TRBJ2-1
v_gene: TRBV12-3/TRBV12-4
CDR3aa: CASSLPGPNEQFF

j_gene: TRBJ2-1
v_gene: TRBV28
CDR3aa: CASSPLIGGDTYNEQFF

j_gene: TRBJ1-1
v_gene: TRBV7-9
CDR3aa: CASSFAGARAAFF

j_gene: TRBJ2-1
v_gene: TRBV19
CDR3aa: CASSISGGGNEQFF

j_gene: TRBJ1-1
v_gene: TRBV14
CDR3aa: CASSPGTLGTEAFF

j_gene: TRBJ1-1
v_gene: TRBV4-2
CDR3aa: CASTTRALNTEAFF

j_gene: TRBJ2-7
v_gene: TRBV28
CDR3aa: CASSWTVDEQYF

j_gene: TRBJ1-1
v_gene: TRBV28
CDR3aa: CASRIKINPTEAFF

j_gene: TRBJ2-7
v_gene: TRBV20-1
CDR3aa: CSFRELYEQYF

j_gene: TRBJ2-1
v_gene: TRBV25-1
CDR3aa: CASSEYRQGCYNEQFF

j_gene: TRBJ2-7
v_gene: TRBV12-3/TRBV12-4
CDR3aa: CASSSGTGQYF

j_gene: TRBJ2-7
v_gene: TRBV10-2
CDR3aa: CASSESSMVVTYEQYF

j_gene: TRBJ2-7
v_gene: TRBV29-1
CDR3aa: CSADGTGNEQYF

j_gene: TRBJ2-7
v_gene: TRBV10-3
CDR3aa: CAISEGQADYEQYF

j_gene: TRBJ1-1
v_gene: TRBV20-1
CDR3aa: CSARGGRDFEAFF

j_gene: TRBJ2-3
v_gene: TRBV5-1
CDR3aa: CASSFRISGVRNTDTQYF

j_gene: TRBJ2-7
v_gene: TRBV4-2
CDR3aa: CASSQGAGKGWQYF

j_gene: TRBJ1-1
v_gene: TRBV4-3
CDR3aa: CASSRRLGEGTEAFF

j_gene: TRBJ2-5
v_gene: TRBV24-1
CDR3aa: CATRSTQQETQYF

j_gene: TRBJ2-5
v_gene: TRBV9
CDR3aa: CASSGGVAGETQYF

j_gene: TRBJ1-2
v_gene: TRBV15
CDR3aa: CATSGSLLAYGYTF

j_gene: TRBJ2-3
v_gene: TRBV5-4
CDR3aa: CASSLGGTGTDTQYF

j_gene: TRBJ2-3
v_gene: TRBV3-1
CDR3aa: CASGRPDTQYF

j_gene: TRBJ1-1
v_gene: TRBV4-3
CDR3aa: CASSPGGRGESTEAFF

j_gene: TRBJ2-1
v_gene: TRBV5-8
CDR3aa: CASSFIVMEQFF

j_gene: TRBJ2-2
v_gene: TRBV27
CDR3aa: CASSDRGVANTGELFF

j_gene: TRBJ2-2
v_gene: TRBV29-1
CDR3aa: CSVVGGEHTGELFF

j_gene: TRBJ2-1
v_gene: TRBV29-1
CDR3aa: CRVEDLGLAGAGNEQFF

j_gene: TRBJ2-5
v_gene: TRBV6-5
CDR3aa: CASSYPTDQETQYF

j_gene: TRBJ2-2
v_gene: TRBV5-5
CDR3aa: CASSLETANTGELFF

j_gene: TRBJ2-1
v_gene: TRBV5-1
CDR3aa: CASGLGRYNEQFF

j_gene: TRBJ1-2
v_gene: TRBV7-9
CDR3aa: CASTVGGQGGYTF

j_gene: TRBJ2-2
v_gene: TRBV7-3
CDR3aa: CASRPGTPGELFF

j_gene: TRBJ2-7
v_gene: TRBV6-6
CDR3aa: CASNDPPEFEGHYEQYF

j_gene: TRBJ2-3
v_gene: TRBV7-3
CDR3aa: CASSETGGRADTQYF

j_gene: TRBJ2-3
v_gene: TRBV6-1
CDR3aa: CASSKGQKSVLIDTQYF

j_gene: TRBJ2-1
v_gene: TRBV7-6
CDR3aa: CASSLYGQGQGFFDEQFF

j_gene: TRBJ2-1
v_gene: TRBV11-2
CDR3aa: CASSPWTEKNEQFF

j_gene: TRBJ1-5
v_gene: TRBV25-1
CDR3aa: CASSDGGQNQPQHF